The 8 T cell receptor beta chains below were found in one sample sequenced in a study of human T cells and chemical hapten exposure. The library attached unique molecular identifiers to individual cDNA molecules. TCRdb reprocessed the reads with MiXCR, giving one entry per CDR3 protein. The sample includes around 120,000 distinct CDR3 sequences, more than 8.5% seen only once; the top ten take 1.4%. RNA extraction used unfractionated whole blood as the source of total RNA. The sample comprised whole blood. Receptors originate from a human donor in good health. Some clones in this sample may be carry-over from other donors' samples.

This clonotype was counted many times. This sequence joins TRBV29-1 and TRBJ2-3; unclear D gene. Germline V CDR1 and CDR2: SQVTM, ANQGSEA. This CDR3 has 13 amino acids. Trimming shortened V by 7 bases and J by 0 bases, and 11 bases separated the two germline ends. For the CDR3, the DNA is TGCAGCGCCCAAGTCATCAGCACAGATACGCAGTATTTT. Its translation: CSAQVISTDTQYF.

There are many counts of this clonotype. The J gene is TRBJ1-5, the V gene TRBV19; D might be TRBD1 (6 bases). The V end lost 2 bases, the J end lost 7 bases, and 15 bases lay between the germline ends. The CDR3 is 15 residues long. Germline loops: CDR1 LNHDA, CDR2 SQIVND (reference sequence). The CDR3 loop is CASSIMGAPRQPQHF. In nucleotides, the CDR3 is TGTGCCAGTAGTATAATGGGGGCTCCGCGGCAGCCCCAGCATTTT.

At least ten counts were recorded for this clonotype. This chain uses TRBV29-1 with TRBJ1-6; D ambiguous. Germline V gene sequence: CDR1 SQVTM, CDR2 ANQGSEA. V was shortened by 0 bases and J by 13 bases, with 10 bases between the two germline ends. The CDR3 is made up of 12 amino acids. The CDR3 bases are TGCAGCGTTGAAGACCCTTCCGGCCCCCTCCACTTT. It yields the protein CSVEDPSGPLHF.

V and J are TRBV2 and TRBJ1-6, with 8 bases aligning to TRBD1. The J segment lost 9 bases and the V segment lost 6 bases, leaving 10 bases of the junction unmatched. This CDR3 has 15 residues. CDR1 is SNHLY, CDR2 FYNNEI, per germline. CDR3: CASSQRQGLGSPLHF. CDR3 bases: TGTGCCAGCAGCCAAAGACAGGGGTTGGGTTCACCCCTCCACTTT.

The V gene is TRBV29-1, the J gene TRBJ2-2; D is unclear. This CDR3 has 13 amino acids. The V gene lost 4 bases and the J gene lost 0 bases, with 6 bases spanning the gap. From germline, CDR1 is SQVTM and CDR2 ANQGSEA. The CDR3: CSVGHTNTGELFF. The CDR3 DNA sequence: TGCAGCGTTGGTCATACGAACACCGGGGAGCTGTTTTTT.

This clonotype was counted between two and nine times. The CDR3 sequence is CASSPILLAGDPYEQYF. The DNA for the CDR3 is TGTGCCAGCTCACCAATCCTACTAGCGGGGGACCCCTACGAGCAGTACTTC. This chain uses TRBV18 with TRBJ2-7; 11 positions agree with TRBD2. The J segment lost 2 bases and the V segment lost 2 bases, leaving 8 bases of the junction unmatched. The CDR3 runs 17 residues. Germline-derived CDR1 and CDR2 are KGHSH and LQKENI.

As to this clonotype: Given a much more abundant clone one base away, this may be a read error. The rearrangement joins TRBV12-3 or TRBV12-4 to TRBJ2-7; no definite D call. The CDR3 sequence is 13 residues long. CDR3 region: CANSFGPIYEQYF. The CDR3 DNA sequence: TGTGCCAACAGTTTCGGCCCTATTTACGAGCAGTACTTC.

This clonotype was counted ten times or more. The chain uses TRBV4-2 and TRBJ1-4; possible D gene TRBD1, 6 bases. Between the trimmed V and J ends, which lost 3 bases and 0 bases, there was a span of 14 bases. CDR1 is LGHNA, CDR2 YNFKEQ, per germline. This CDR3 is built from 17 residues. Written as DNA, the CDR3 is TGTGCCAGCAGCCAGGGCTTGGACAGTACAACTAATGAAAAACTGTTTTTT. The encoded protein is CASSQGLDSTTNEKLFF.